The 20 T cell receptor beta chains presented below share a single source sample, sequenced in a study of shared clonotypes between healthy human individuals. Using immunoSEQ multiplex PCR, the repertoire was profiled, and TCRdb retains in-frame clones only, with some absent. The repertoire has over 2 million clones, 85% to 95% of them found once; the top ten carry around 0.35%. Sequencing input: naive CD4+ T cells from PBMCs. Sample subset: CD45RA+ positively selected. Source of these receptors: a man aged 18-30 years in good health. Some clones in this sample may be carry-over from other donors' samples.

This rearrangement joins TRBV29-1 to TRBJ1-5; a weak D match, TRBD1 (5 bases). The germline V gene encodes CDR1 SQVTM and CDR2 ANQGSEA. The CDR3 spans 16 residues. V shed 3 bases and J shed 0 bases, with 15 bases lying between them. As DNA, the CDR3 is TGCAGCGTTGACGACCCGGGACGGGATAGCAATCAGCCCCAGCATTTT. This sequence encodes CSVDDPGRDSNQPQHF. Complete variable domain (other parts from reference TRBV29-1 and TRBJ1-5): SAVISQKPSRDICQRGTSLTIQCQVDSQVTMMFWYRQQPGQSLTLIATANQGSEATYESGFVIDKFPISRPNLTFSTLTVSNMSPEDSSIYLCSVDDPGRDSNQPQHFGDGTRLSIL.

The genes are TRBV4-3 and TRBJ2-1; TRBD1 or TRBD2 may be the D gene (5 bases each). CDR1 is LGHNA, CDR2 YSLEER, per germline. The germline V and J ends were trimmed by 9 bases and 3 bases, with 12 bases remaining between them. This CDR3 spans 13 amino acids. The DNA for the CDR3 is TGCGCCAGGAAGGGACGAGACTACAATGAGCAGTTCTTC. This gives the protein CARKGRDYNEQFF.

This rearrangement joins TRBV27 to TRBJ2-3; 12 nucleotides line up with TRBD2. CDR3 length: 16 amino acids. The germline CDR1 and CDR2 sequences are MNHEY and SMNVEV (reference sequence). The V segment lost 1 base and the J segment 3 bases; nucleotides outside the gene matches: 2. CDR3 DNA sequence: TGTGCCAGCAGTTTATACCTAGCGGGAGGGACAGATACGCAGTATTTT. Translated, it gives CASSLYLAGGTDTQYF.

The chain employs TRBV7-9 and TRBJ2-2; D is tentatively TRBD1 or TRBD2 (5 bases each). Germline-derived CDR1 and CDR2 are SEHNR and FQNEAQ (reference sequence). Trimming took 5 bases from V and 5 from J, leaving 21 bases between them. The CDR3 has 17 residues. The CDR3 DNA is TGTGCCAGCAGCAGGCGGGCGCAGGGCGGAAATACCGGGGAGCTGTTTTTT. The encoded protein is CASSRRAQGGNTGELFF.

Concerning this clone: The same CDR3 is also encoded by other DNA sequences in this sample. This chain connects TRBV7-9 to TRBJ2-7; no firm D call. V was cut by 2 bases and J by 1 base, with 6 bases left in between. CDR1 is SEHNR, CDR2 FQNEAQ, per germline (reference sequence). CDR3 length: 13 residues. The CDR3 DNA sequence: TGTGCCAGCAGCTTATCGGGTTCCTACGAGCAGTACTTC. Amino acid sequence: CASSLSGSYEQYF.

The chain recombines TRBV5-4 with TRBJ1-4; no firm D call. In germline, CDR1 is SGHNT, CDR2 YYREEE (reference sequence). V lost 4 bases and J 7 bases, leaving 14 bases between the germline ends. This CDR3 has 14 residues. CDR3 sequence: CASSPGRESEKLFF. The CDR3 region has the DNA TGTGCCAGCAGCCCAGGACGTGAGAGTGAAAAACTGTTTTTT.

This chain uses TRBV25-1 with TRBJ1-4, with D uncertain. The V end lost 3 bases, the J end lost 4 bases, and 12 bases lay between the germline ends. In germline, CDR1 is MGHDK, CDR2 SYGVNS. This CDR3 has 15 residues. The CDR3 loop is CASSEAGRFNEKLFF. The CDR3, as DNA: TGTGCCAGCAGTGAGGCGGGCAGGTTTAATGAAAAACTGTTTTTT.

Worth noting for this clone: At the DNA level, this CDR3 is encoded by other sequences in the same sample as well. The V call is TRBV18, the J call TRBJ1-2; weak D call: TRBD1 (5 bases). Germline V gives CDR1 KGHSH, CDR2 LQKENI. V was cut by 3 bases and J by 3 bases, with 8 bases left in between. The CDR3 has 13 amino acids. The CDR3 reads CASSPGRDYGYTF. DNA for the CDR3: TGTGCCAGCTCACCGGGCAGGGACTATGGCTACACCTTC. Based on the CDR3 plus reference TRBV18 and TRBJ1-2, the full variable domain is NAGVMQNPRHLVRRRGQEARLRCSPMKGHSHVYWYRQLPEEGLKFMVYLQKENIIDESGMPKERFSAEFPKEGPSILRIQQVVRGDSAAYFCASSPGRDYGYTFGSGTRLTVV.

The CDR3 nucleotides read TGTGCCTGTCAGCAGGGTAACGGGAATTCACCCCTCCACTTT. It encodes CACQQGNGNSPLHF. This chain uses TRBV30 with TRBJ1-6, with D perhaps TRBD1 (5 bases). CDR1 and CDR2 (germline): GTSNPN, SVGIG (reference sequence). The CDR3 contains 14 residues. Trimming pared 6 bases from V and 7 bases from J, leaving 16 bases between.

The chain has TRBV7-2 and TRBJ1-2, with D perhaps TRBD1 (5 bases). Germline CDR1 is SGHTA and CDR2 is FQGNSA. V was trimmed by 1 base and J by 4 bases, leaving 7 bases between them. The CDR3 contains 13 residues. The CDR3 here is CASSLGGTYGYTF. DNA of the CDR3: TGTGCCAGCAGCTTAGGGGGGACCTATGGCTACACCTTC.

Of note for this clone: The same CDR3 arises from other DNA sequences in this sample as well. The chain couples TRBV18 to TRBJ2-5; no firm D call. CDR1 KGHSH and CDR2 LQKENI come from the germline V gene. V dropped 2 bases and J dropped 1 base, with 8 bases sitting between them. This CDR3 region has 14 residues. The CDR3 protein is CASSPGSPQETQYF. The CDR3 DNA reads as TGTGCCAGCTCACCAGGCAGCCCCCAAGAGACCCAGTACTTC.

The rearrangement joins TRBV11-2 to TRBJ1-2, with D possibly TRBD1 on 5 matching bases. Trimming took 0 bases from V and 5 from J, leaving 13 bases between them. Germline CDR1 SGHAT, CDR2 FQNNGV. The CDR3 totals 15 residues. CDR3 DNA sequence: TGTGCCAGCAGCTTAGATTCCGGGGCCGGGTATGGCTACACCTTC. It codes for CASSLDSGAGYGYTF.

V and J are TRBV10-3 and TRBJ2-5; 7 bases align to TRBD2. The CDR3 is 14 residues long. Germline V gene lookup returns CDR1 ENHRY and CDR2 SYGVKD. The V and J ends lost 3 bases and 4 bases, in that order; junction bases with no gene match: 5. The CDR3 reads CAISDGGKGETQYF. The CDR3 DNA reads TGTGCCATCAGTGACGGGGGGAAGGGAGAGACCCAGTACTTC.

V and J are TRBV28 and TRBJ1-5; D perhaps matches TRBD1 (5 bases). The CDR3 contains 14 residues. Deletions cut 6 bases from V and 0 bases from J, with 9 bases between. Germline V gene lookup returns CDR1 MDHEN and CDR2 SYDVKM. CDR3: CASREGLSNQPQHF. Written as DNA, the CDR3 is TGTGCCAGCAGGGAGGGGCTTAGCAATCAGCCCCAGCATTTT.

The rearrangement links TRBV7-7 to TRBJ2-1; 8 nucleotides line up with TRBD2. Germline CDR1 SSHAT, CDR2 FNYEAQ (reference sequence). V lost 2 bases, J lost 10 bases, and 4 bases stayed unmatched. There are 13 residues in the CDR3. CDR3 protein: CASSLLAGPEQFF. The DNA of the CDR3 is TGTGCCAGCAGCTTACTAGCGGGTCCAGAGCAGTTCTTC.

J is TRBJ1-2 and V is TRBV28, with D unresolved. The CDR3 is 13 amino acids. V was pared by 6 bases and J by 4 bases, with 12 bases between. Germline lookup yields CDR1 MDHEN and CDR2 SYDVKM. The CDR3 DNA reads as TGTGCCAGCAGCCAAGTGGGGTTCTATGGCTACACCTTC. This gives the protein CASSQVGFYGYTF.

The J gene is TRBJ2-2, the V gene TRBV5-6, with 7 bases that match TRBD1. CDR3 length equals 15 residues. Germline lookup yields CDR1 SGHDT and CDR2 YYEEEE. Trimming removed 2 bases from V and 3 bases from J; junction bases left unmatched: 4. CDR3 coding DNA: TGTGCCAGCAGCTTTCCTACAGGGGACACCGGGGAGCTGTTTTTT. Encoded protein: CASSFPTGDTGELFF. The variable domain in full, with the rest retrieved from reference TRBV5-6 and TRBJ2-2, is DAGVTQSPTHLIKTRGQQVTLRCSPKSGHDTVSWYQQALGQGPQFIFQYYEEEERQRGNFPDRFSGHQFPNYSSELNVNALLLGDSALYLCASSFPTGDTGELFFGEGSRLTVL.

J is TRBJ2-2 and V is TRBV6-5, with 8 bases fitting TRBD2. Germline loops: CDR1 MNHEY, CDR2 SVGAGI. The CDR3 loop spans 14 amino acids. With 2 bases clipped from V and 5 bases from J, the junction kept 1 base outside the gene matches. For the CDR3, the DNA is TGTGCCAGCAGTTACGGCGGGAGGACCGGGGAGCTGTTTTTT. This encodes CASSYGGRTGELFF.

A single count supports this clone. This chain connects TRBV5-1 to TRBJ1-2; D is unresolved. V was pared by 5 bases and J by 2 bases, with 10 bases between. The CDR3 runs 13 residues. Germline V gene sequence: CDR1 SGHRS, CDR2 YFSETQ. The CDR3 bases are TGCGCCAGCAGGCCGGAACCCAACTATGGCTACACCTTC. Encoded protein: CASRPEPNYGYTF.

The chain couples TRBV13 to TRBJ1-2; 10 nucleotides line up with TRBD1. Germline CDR1 is PRHDT and CDR2 is FYEKMQ (reference sequence). This CDR3 has 16 amino acids. J gave up 4 bases and V 4 bases, and 9 bases lay outside the gene matches. DNA for the CDR3: TGTGCCAGCAGCTCCTGGGGGACAGGGGTTATCTATGGCTACACCTTC. It specifies CASSSWGTGVIYGYTF.